The clone carrying this T cell receptor (beta chain) showed up many times. The CDR3 regions of TCR beta were amplified from RNA transcripts. HTBI primers were used for first-round RT-PCR of the TCR CDR3. Via MiXCR, TCRdb re-called the multiplex PCR reads, giving one row per CDR3 protein. The data hold hundreds of thousands of distinct CDR3 sequences, with approximately 14% observed a single time. V gave up 3 bases and J gave up 5 bases; unmatched junction bases: 7. CDR3 length: 15 residues. This sample was included in a study of T cells in Graves' hyperthyroidism and ophthalmopathy. The chain has TRBV12-3 or TRBV12-4 and TRBJ2-5; 9 nucleotides line up with TRBD2. The sequence was collected from a woman between 50 and 59 years old with Graves' ophthalmopathy. Material: blood. CDR3: CASSFDRAGGETQYF. For the CDR3, the DNA is TGTGCCAGCAGTTTCGACAGGGCGGGAGGGGAGACCCAGTACTTC.